This T cell receptor beta chain was identified in a study of blood T cell repertoires in COVID-19. Looking at the study overall: Donors in the United States, Italy and Spain gave samples during acute or convalescent COVID-19. In each case, the material was cDNA or gDNA derived from T cells, B-cell-depleted T cells, or PBMCs.

Original methodology: For nucleated cells, counts were estimated from reference gene primer amplification. The protocol was immunoSEQ multiplex PCR, while the TCRdb copy is restricted to in-frame clones and leaves out a portion. V, J and clone size were drawn from that table, and D and trimming were deduced from the DNA. Among 28,000 or so clones listed, roughly 84% were seen once. The clonotype originates from a human donor in a cohort sampled during active COVID-19. The sample comprised peripheral blood.

The CDR3 nucleotides are TGTGCCAGCAGCTTAACTAGCGGGGGAAACACAGATACGCAGTATTTT. Its translation: CASSLTSGGNTDTQYF. The rearrangement joins TRBV7-9 to TRBJ2-3, with TRBD2 matching 11 bases. This CDR3 contains 16 residues. The germline gives CDR1 SEHNR, CDR2 FQNEAQ (reference sequence). V dropped 2 bases and J dropped 2; count of bases not matched to a gene: 3.